These T cell receptor beta chains were read from a single sample in a study of blood T cell repertoires in COVID-19. Some clones are missing from TCRdb's copy, which holds only in-frame ones; the method was immunoSEQ multiplex PCR. The sample includes more than 300,000 clones, around 87% of them seen just once. The sequencing input was peripheral blood. Receptors were obtained from a young woman with COVID-19, enrolled during active disease. The CDR3 runs from the conserved cysteine through the conserved F or W. Each record gives: CDR3 protein, CDR3 DNA, clone size, D gene, J gene, V gene. The D gene is left open where the match is weak. Clone sizes are given selectively: once, few, many, or a class where the clone is expanded.

CDR3 protein: CASSVARSYEQYF; CDR3 DNA: TGTGCCAGCAGTGTTGCCAGATCCTACGAGCAGTACTTC; clone size: NA; D gene: NA; J gene: TRBJ2-7; V gene: TRBV2
CDR3 protein: CASSLDQGLYEQYF; CDR3 DNA: TGTGCCAGCAGCTTAGACCAGGGGCTGTACGAGCAGTACTTC; clone size: NA; D gene: NA; J gene: TRBJ2-7; V gene: TRBV7-9
CDR3 protein: CASSSQTLLGGQPQHF; CDR3 DNA: TGTGCCAGCAGTTCCCAGACACTCTTAGGAGGTCAGCCCCAGCATTTT; clone size: NA; D gene: NA; J gene: TRBJ1-5; V gene: TRBV27
CDR3 protein: CASSLSGGSQPQHF; CDR3 DNA: TGCGCCAGCAGCTTATCAGGGGGCAGTCAGCCCCAGCATTTT; clone size: NA; D gene: TRBD1; J gene: TRBJ1-5; V gene: TRBV5-1
CDR3 protein: CSVEGVDRVIDTQYF; CDR3 DNA: TGCAGCGTTGAAGGGGTGGACAGGGTAATAGATACGCAGTATTTT; clone size: NA; D gene: TRBD1; J gene: TRBJ2-3; V gene: TRBV29-1
CDR3 protein: CASSFWDRGNEKLFF; CDR3 DNA: TGTGCCAGCAGCTTTTGGGACAGAGGTAATGAAAAACTGTTTTTT; clone size: NA; D gene: TRBD1; J gene: TRBJ1-4; V gene: TRBV5-6
CDR3 protein: CASSFKPTGKGKLFF; CDR3 DNA: TGTGCCAGCAGTTTTAAGCCGACAGGAAAGGGAAAACTGTTTTTT; clone size: NA; D gene: NA; J gene: TRBJ1-4; V gene: TRBV6-5
CDR3 protein: CASSRQGPYEQYF; CDR3 DNA: TGTGCCAGCAGTCGACAGGGACCCTACGAGCAGTACTTC; clone size: once; D gene: TRBD1; J gene: TRBJ2-7; V gene: TRBV12-3/TRBV12-4
CDR3 protein: CASSYSPGNYGYTF; CDR3 DNA: TGTGCCAGCAGTTACTCACCGGGAAACTATGGCTACACCTTC; clone size: NA; D gene: NA; J gene: TRBJ1-2; V gene: TRBV6-5
CDR3 protein: CAWSLDRAYEQYF; CDR3 DNA: TGTGCCTGGAGTCTGGACAGGGCCTACGAGCAGTACTTC; clone size: NA; D gene: TRBD1; J gene: TRBJ2-7; V gene: TRBV30
CDR3 protein: CASSLRGNSNQPQHF; CDR3 DNA: TGTGCCAGCAGTTTAAGGGGAAACAGCAATCAGCCCCAGCATTTT; clone size: NA; D gene: NA; J gene: TRBJ1-5; V gene: TRBV27
CDR3 protein: CASRYTGVQPQHF; CDR3 DNA: TGTGCCAGCAGGTATACAGGGGTCCAGCCCCAGCATTTT; clone size: NA; D gene: TRBD1; J gene: TRBJ1-5; V gene: TRBV11-2
CDR3 protein: CASSPTLLNTQYF; CDR3 DNA: TGTGCCAGCAGTCCTACTCTATTGAATACGCAGTATTTT; clone size: NA; D gene: NA; J gene: TRBJ2-3; V gene: TRBV14
CDR3 protein: CASSPQRGRRDEQFF; CDR3 DNA: TGTGCCAGCAGCCCCCAAAGGGGGCGGCGAGATGAGCAGTTCTTC; clone size: NA; D gene: TRBD1; J gene: TRBJ2-1; V gene: TRBV7-9
CDR3 protein: CASSRDGGSETQYF; CDR3 DNA: TGTGCCAGCAGTCGGGACGGAGGGTCAGAGACCCAGTACTTC; clone size: NA; D gene: NA; J gene: TRBJ2-5; V gene: TRBV6-5
CDR3 protein: CASSPPTGSIANQPQHF; CDR3 DNA: TGCGCCAGCAGTCCCCCGACAGGTTCTATAGCCAATCAGCCCCAGCATTTT; clone size: NA; D gene: NA; J gene: TRBJ1-5; V gene: TRBV23-1
CDR3 protein: CASSLTGVGYGYTF; CDR3 DNA: TGTGCCAGCAGTTTAACAGGGGTAGGCTATGGCTACACCTTC; clone size: once; D gene: TRBD1; J gene: TRBJ1-2; V gene: TRBV28
CDR3 protein: CASSVGGQGGTEAFF; CDR3 DNA: TGTGCCAGCAGCGTAGGCGGACAGGGGGGGACTGAAGCTTTCTTT; clone size: once; D gene: TRBD1; J gene: TRBJ1-1; V gene: TRBV9
CDR3 protein: CASRGFRGKNTEAFF; CDR3 DNA: TGTGCCAGCAGAGGGTTCAGGGGTAAGAACACTGAAGCTTTCTTT; clone size: NA; D gene: NA; J gene: TRBJ1-1; V gene: TRBV7-9
CDR3 protein: CASSMGLAGWYEQYF; CDR3 DNA: TGTGCCAGTAGTATGGGACTAGCGGGATGGTACGAGCAGTACTTC; clone size: NA; D gene: TRBD2; J gene: TRBJ2-7; V gene: TRBV19
CDR3 protein: CAWSVLGAGEQFF; CDR3 DNA: TGTGCCTGGAGTGTACTTGGAGCCGGTGAGCAGTTCTTC; clone size: few; D gene: NA; J gene: TRBJ2-1; V gene: TRBV30
CDR3 protein: CASSPGFGEQYF; CDR3 DNA: TGTGCCAGCAGCCCAGGGTTTGGGGAGCAGTACTTC; clone size: NA; D gene: NA; J gene: TRBJ2-7; V gene: TRBV12-3/TRBV12-4
CDR3 protein: CASRLEWTSGRAGYEQYF; CDR3 DNA: TGTGCAAGTCGCTTAGAATGGACTAGCGGGAGGGCCGGTTACGAGCAGTACTTC; clone size: NA; D gene: NA; J gene: TRBJ2-7; V gene: TRBV12-2
CDR3 protein: CATHPGRGVQYF; CDR3 DNA: TGTGCCACCCACCCGGGACGGGGGGTCCAGTACTTC; clone size: once; D gene: TRBD2; J gene: TRBJ2-5; V gene: TRBV6-6
CDR3 protein: CASSGPREAGGHPSTDTQYF; CDR3 DNA: TGTGCCAGTAGTGGTCCTAGGGAAGCGGGAGGACATCCGAGCACAGATACGCAGTATTTT; clone size: NA; D gene: TRBD2; J gene: TRBJ2-3; V gene: TRBV19
CDR3 protein: CASSVPDYLF; CDR3 DNA: TGTGCCAGCAGTGTTCCGGACTACCTATTC; clone size: NA; D gene: NA; J gene: TRBJ2-7; V gene: TRBV2
CDR3 protein: CASSVGGQFHTEAFF; CDR3 DNA: TGTGCCAGCAGCGTAGGGGGACAGTTTCACACTGAAGCTTTCTTT; clone size: NA; D gene: TRBD1; J gene: TRBJ1-1; V gene: TRBV9
CDR3 protein: CASSLGRGRDQPQHF; CDR3 DNA: TGTGCCAGCAGCTTGGGGAGGGGGCGGGATCAGCCCCAGCATTTT; clone size: NA; D gene: TRBD1; J gene: TRBJ1-5; V gene: TRBV5-5
CDR3 protein: CASSTRTTGARSNEQFF; CDR3 DNA: TGTGCCAGTAGTACTCGAACAACAGGGGCGCGGTCCAATGAGCAGTTCTTC; clone size: NA; D gene: TRBD1; J gene: TRBJ2-1; V gene: TRBV19
CDR3 protein: CASRQINEQFF; CDR3 DNA: TGTGCCAGCAGACAGATCAATGAGCAGTTCTTC; clone size: NA; D gene: NA; J gene: TRBJ2-1; V gene: TRBV12-3/TRBV12-4
CDR3 protein: CASSEQGNTIYF; CDR3 DNA: TGCGCCAGCAGCGAACAGGGAAACACCATATATTTT; clone size: NA; D gene: NA; J gene: TRBJ1-3; V gene: TRBV5-1
CDR3 protein: CASSPQGTGEQYF; CDR3 DNA: TGTGCCAGCTCACCACAGGGGACTGGCGAGCAGTACTTC; clone size: NA; D gene: NA; J gene: TRBJ2-7; V gene: TRBV18
CDR3 protein: CASSLGGTRAGEQYF; CDR3 DNA: TGCGCCAGCAGCTTGGGAGGGACTAGGGCAGGAGAGCAGTACTTC; clone size: NA; D gene: TRBD2; J gene: TRBJ2-7; V gene: TRBV5-1
CDR3 protein: CASSYGVAQDTQYF; CDR3 DNA: TGTGCCAGCAGTTACGGGGTAGCGCAGGATACGCAGTATTTT; clone size: NA; D gene: NA; J gene: TRBJ2-3; V gene: TRBV6-5
CDR3 protein: CASGQGTNNSPLHF; CDR3 DNA: TGTGCCAGCGGACAGGGGACGAATAATTCACCCCTCCACTTT; clone size: NA; D gene: TRBD1; J gene: TRBJ1-6; V gene: TRBV6-5
CDR3 protein: CATSRGEGTDTQYF; CDR3 DNA: TGTGCCACCAGCAGAGGGGAGGGCACAGATACGCAGTATTTT; clone size: few; D gene: NA; J gene: TRBJ2-3; V gene: TRBV15
CDR3 protein: CASSLGSGRGFF; CDR3 DNA: TGTGCCAGCAGCTTAGGTAGCGGGAGGGGGTTCTTC; clone size: NA; D gene: TRBD2; J gene: TRBJ2-1; V gene: TRBV7-2
CDR3 protein: CASSPDRAGANVLTF; CDR3 DNA: TGTGCCAGCAGCCCCGACAGGGCTGGGGCCAACGTCCTGACTTTC; clone size: NA; D gene: TRBD1; J gene: TRBJ2-6; V gene: TRBV11-2
CDR3 protein: CASSVEEFSYNEQFF; CDR3 DNA: TGTGCCAGCAGCGTAGAGGAGTTCTCCTACAATGAGCAGTTCTTC; clone size: NA; D gene: NA; J gene: TRBJ2-1; V gene: TRBV9
CDR3 protein: CASSLDRSHTIYF; CDR3 DNA: TGCGCCAGCAGCTTGGACAGGTCGCACACCATATATTTT; clone size: few; D gene: NA; J gene: TRBJ1-3; V gene: TRBV5-1
CDR3 protein: CASSMQGLTSGELFF; CDR3 DNA: TGTGCCAGTAGTATGCAGGGCCTAACAAGCGGGGAGCTGTTTTTT; clone size: NA; D gene: NA; J gene: TRBJ2-2; V gene: TRBV19
CDR3 protein: CASSLLIAGVLGSYNEQFF; CDR3 DNA: TGTGCCAGCAGCTTGCTAATAGCGGGAGTTTTGGGCTCCTACAATGAGCAGTTCTTC; clone size: NA; D gene: TRBD2; J gene: TRBJ2-1; V gene: TRBV7-8
CDR3 protein: CASSRDYGETQYF; CDR3 DNA: TGTGCCAGCAGTCGGGACTATGGGGAGACCCAGTACTTC; clone size: NA; D gene: TRBD2; J gene: TRBJ2-5; V gene: TRBV2
CDR3 protein: CASSEGSSNQPQHF; CDR3 DNA: TGTGCCAGCAGTGAAGGGAGTAGCAATCAGCCCCAGCATTTT; clone size: NA; D gene: NA; J gene: TRBJ1-5; V gene: TRBV6-1
CDR3 protein: CATSDLESEKLFF; CDR3 DNA: TGTGCCACCAGTGATTTGGAGAGTGAAAAACTGTTTTTT; clone size: NA; D gene: NA; J gene: TRBJ1-4; V gene: TRBV24-1
CDR3 protein: CASSQLAGASDTQYF; CDR3 DNA: TGTGCCAGCAGCCAATTAGCGGGAGCCTCAGATACGCAGTATTTT; clone size: NA; D gene: TRBD2; J gene: TRBJ2-3; V gene: TRBV3-1/TRBV3-2
CDR3 protein: CASSPRDASSYEQYF; CDR3 DNA: TGTGCCAGCAGCCCGCGGGACGCCAGCTCCTACGAGCAGTACTTC; clone size: NA; D gene: NA; J gene: TRBJ2-7; V gene: TRBV7-8
CDR3 protein: CASSSPGLAAYTGELFF; CDR3 DNA: TGTGCCAGCAGTTCACCGGGACTAGCGGCGTACACCGGGGAGCTGTTTTTT; clone size: NA; D gene: TRBD2; J gene: TRBJ2-2; V gene: TRBV28
CDR3 protein: CASSNRGTGELFF; CDR3 DNA: TGTGCCAGCAGCAACCGGGGAACCGGGGAGCTGTTTTTT; clone size: NA; D gene: NA; J gene: TRBJ2-2; V gene: TRBV6-5
CDR3 protein: CASSAQPNYGYTF; CDR3 DNA: TGTGCCAGCAGCGCGCAACCTAACTATGGCTACACCTTC; clone size: NA; D gene: NA; J gene: TRBJ1-2; V gene: TRBV14
CDR3 protein: CSASPIEQYF; CDR3 DNA: TGCAGTGCTAGCCCCATCGAGCAGTACTTC; clone size: NA; D gene: NA; J gene: TRBJ2-7; V gene: TRBV20-1
CDR3 protein: CASSDPSAGRGTEAFF; CDR3 DNA: TGTGCCAGCAGTGACCCCTCGGCTGGGAGGGGAACTGAAGCTTTCTTT; clone size: NA; D gene: NA; J gene: TRBJ1-1; V gene: TRBV2
CDR3 protein: CASSEPGTGANQETQYF; CDR3 DNA: TGTGCCAGCAGCGAGCCCGGGACAGGGGCGAACCAAGAGACCCAGTACTTC; clone size: NA; D gene: TRBD1; J gene: TRBJ2-5; V gene: TRBV5-6
CDR3 protein: CASSAGPNTGELFF; CDR3 DNA: TGTGCCAGTAGTGCGGGTCCGAACACCGGGGAGCTGTTTTTT; clone size: NA; D gene: NA; J gene: TRBJ2-2; V gene: TRBV19
CDR3 protein: CASRPIDTGAQYF; CDR3 DNA: TGTGCCAGCAGACCAATCGACACAGGGGCCCAGTACTTC; clone size: once; D gene: TRBD1; J gene: TRBJ2-5; V gene: TRBV28
CDR3 protein: CASSIEGLAGDTQYF; CDR3 DNA: TGTGCCAGTAGTATAGAGGGACTAGCTGGAGATACGCAGTATTTT; clone size: NA; D gene: TRBD2; J gene: TRBJ2-3; V gene: TRBV19
CDR3 protein: CASSLGSAGNQPQHF; CDR3 DNA: TGTGCCAGCAGCTTAGGCTCGGCGGGCAATCAGCCCCAGCATTTT; clone size: NA; D gene: NA; J gene: TRBJ1-5; V gene: TRBV11-2